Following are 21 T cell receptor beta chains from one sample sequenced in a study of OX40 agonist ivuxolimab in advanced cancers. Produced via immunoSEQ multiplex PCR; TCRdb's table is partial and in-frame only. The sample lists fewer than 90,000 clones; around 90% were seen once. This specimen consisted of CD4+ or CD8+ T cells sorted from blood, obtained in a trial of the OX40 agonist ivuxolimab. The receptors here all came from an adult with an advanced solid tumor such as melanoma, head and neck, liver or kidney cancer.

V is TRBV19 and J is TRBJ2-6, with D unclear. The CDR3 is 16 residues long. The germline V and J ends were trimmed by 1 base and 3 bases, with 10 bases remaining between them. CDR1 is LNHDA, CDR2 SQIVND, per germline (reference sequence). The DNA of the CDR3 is TGTGCCAGTAGTATAGGCCCAGGCCTTGGGGCCAACGTCCTGACTTTC. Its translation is CASSIGPGLGANVLTF.

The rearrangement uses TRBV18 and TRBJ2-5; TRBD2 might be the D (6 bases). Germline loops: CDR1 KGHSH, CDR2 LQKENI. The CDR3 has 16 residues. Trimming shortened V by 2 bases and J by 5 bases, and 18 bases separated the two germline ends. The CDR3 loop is CASSPLIGGLSETQYF. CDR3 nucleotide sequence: TGTGCCAGCTCACCATTGATCGGGGGATTGTCGGAGACCCAGTACTTC.

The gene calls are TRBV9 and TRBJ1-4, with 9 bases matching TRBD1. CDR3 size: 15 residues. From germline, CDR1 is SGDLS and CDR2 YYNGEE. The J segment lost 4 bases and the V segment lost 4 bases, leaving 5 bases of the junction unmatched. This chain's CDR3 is CASSSSTGGNEKLFF. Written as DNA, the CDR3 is TGTGCCAGCAGCTCATCGACAGGGGGTAATGAAAAACTGTTTTTT.

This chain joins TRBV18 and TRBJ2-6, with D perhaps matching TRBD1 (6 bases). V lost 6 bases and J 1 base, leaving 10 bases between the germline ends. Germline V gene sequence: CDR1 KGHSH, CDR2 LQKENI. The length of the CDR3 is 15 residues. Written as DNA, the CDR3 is TGTGCCAGCTCGCTCCAGGGGTCTGGGGCCAACGTCCTGACTTTC. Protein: CASSLQGSGANVLTF.

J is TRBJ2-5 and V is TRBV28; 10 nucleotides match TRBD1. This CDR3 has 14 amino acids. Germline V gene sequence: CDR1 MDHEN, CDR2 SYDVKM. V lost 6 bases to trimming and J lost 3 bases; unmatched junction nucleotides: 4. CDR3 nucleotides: TGTGCCAGCAGCCGGGGACAGGGGAAAGAGACCCAGTACTTC. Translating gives CASSRGQGKETQYF.

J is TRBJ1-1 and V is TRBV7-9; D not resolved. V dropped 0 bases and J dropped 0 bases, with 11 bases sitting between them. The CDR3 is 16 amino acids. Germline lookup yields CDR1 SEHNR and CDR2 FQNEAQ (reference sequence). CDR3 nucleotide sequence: TGTGCCAGCAGCTTAGCGCTCCGGGGTCTGAACACTGAAGCTTTCTTT. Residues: CASSLALRGLNTEAFF.

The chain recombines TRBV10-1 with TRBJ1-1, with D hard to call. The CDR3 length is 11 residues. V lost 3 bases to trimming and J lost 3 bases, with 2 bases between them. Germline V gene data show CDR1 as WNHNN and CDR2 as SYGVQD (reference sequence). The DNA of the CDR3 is TGCGCCAGCAGTGATCACACTGAAGCTTTCTTT. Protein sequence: CASSDHTEAFF.

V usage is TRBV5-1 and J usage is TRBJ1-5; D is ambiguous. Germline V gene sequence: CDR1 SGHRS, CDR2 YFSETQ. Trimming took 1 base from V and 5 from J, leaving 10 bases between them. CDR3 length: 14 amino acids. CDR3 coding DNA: TGCGCCAGCAGCTTGTTGGCAGGAGATCAGCCCCAGCATTTT. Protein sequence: CASSLLAGDQPQHF.

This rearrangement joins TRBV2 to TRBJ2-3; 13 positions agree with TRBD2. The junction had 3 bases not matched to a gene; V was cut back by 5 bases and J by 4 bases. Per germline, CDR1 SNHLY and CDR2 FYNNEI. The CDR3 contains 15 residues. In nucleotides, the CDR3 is TGTGCCAGCAGTCGACTAGCGGGAGGTCCAGATACGCAGTATTTT. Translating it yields CASSRLAGGPDTQYF. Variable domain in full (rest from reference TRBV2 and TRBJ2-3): EPEVTQTPSHQVTQMGQEVILRCVPISNHLYFYWYRQILGQKVEFLVSFYNNEISEKSEIFDDQFSVERPDGSNFTLKIRSTKLEDSAMYFCASSRLAGGPDTQYFGPGTRLTVL.

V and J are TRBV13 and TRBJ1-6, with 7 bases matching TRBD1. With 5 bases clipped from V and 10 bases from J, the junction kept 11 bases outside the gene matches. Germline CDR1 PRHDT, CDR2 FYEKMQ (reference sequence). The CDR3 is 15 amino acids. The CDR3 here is CASSPGQERSSPLHF. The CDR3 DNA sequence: TGTGCCAGCAGCCCAGGACAGGAGAGGAGCTCACCCCTCCACTTT.

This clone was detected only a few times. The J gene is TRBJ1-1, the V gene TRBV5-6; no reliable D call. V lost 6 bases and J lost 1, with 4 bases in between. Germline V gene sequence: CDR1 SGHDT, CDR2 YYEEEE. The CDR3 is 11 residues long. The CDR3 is CASMRNTEAFF. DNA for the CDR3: TGTGCCAGCATGCGGAACACTGAAGCTTTCTTT. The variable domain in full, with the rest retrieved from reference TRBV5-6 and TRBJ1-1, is DAGVTQSPTHLIKTRGQQVTLRCSPKSGHDTVSWYQQALGQGPQFIFQYYEEEERQRGNFPDRFSGHQFPNYSSELNVNALLLGDSALYLCASMRNTEAFFGQGTRLTVV.

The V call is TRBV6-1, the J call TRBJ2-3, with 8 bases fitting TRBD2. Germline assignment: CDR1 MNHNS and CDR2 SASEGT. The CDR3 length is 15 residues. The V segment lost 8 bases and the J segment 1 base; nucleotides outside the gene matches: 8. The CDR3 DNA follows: TGTGCCAGCCGGACCTTACTAGCGGGCACAGATACGCAGTATTTT. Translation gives CASRTLLAGTDTQYF.

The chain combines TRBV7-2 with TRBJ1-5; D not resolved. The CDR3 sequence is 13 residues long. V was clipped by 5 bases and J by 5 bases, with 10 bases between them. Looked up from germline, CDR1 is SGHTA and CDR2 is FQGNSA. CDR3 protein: CASSLLPDQPQHF. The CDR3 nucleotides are TGTGCCAGCAGCCTACTACCCGATCAGCCCCAGCATTTT.

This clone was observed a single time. CDR3 sequence (DNA): TGTGCCAGCAGCCAACAACCAGGGGGCCTAGAGACCCAGTACTTC. This gives the protein CASSQQPGGLETQYF. This chain links TRBV14 with TRBJ2-5; 8 bases map to TRBD1. Losses at the gene ends were 2 bases for V and 4 bases for J; bases not matched to a gene: 6. The length of the CDR3 is 15 residues. In germline, CDR1 is SGHDN, CDR2 FVKESK.

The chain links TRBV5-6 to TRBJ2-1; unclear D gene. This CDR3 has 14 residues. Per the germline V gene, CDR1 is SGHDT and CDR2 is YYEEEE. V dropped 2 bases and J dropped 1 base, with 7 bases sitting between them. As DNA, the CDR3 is TGTGCCAGCAGCTTTTCTCCGTCCTACAATGAGCAGTTCTTC. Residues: CASSFSPSYNEQFF.

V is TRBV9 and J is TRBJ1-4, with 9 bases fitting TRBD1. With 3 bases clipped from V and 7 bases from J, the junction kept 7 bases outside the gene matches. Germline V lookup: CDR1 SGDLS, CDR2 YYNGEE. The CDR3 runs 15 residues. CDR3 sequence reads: CASSGGTGKGEKLFF. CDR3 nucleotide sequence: TGTGCCAGCAGCGGAGGGACAGGGAAGGGTGAAAAACTGTTTTTT.

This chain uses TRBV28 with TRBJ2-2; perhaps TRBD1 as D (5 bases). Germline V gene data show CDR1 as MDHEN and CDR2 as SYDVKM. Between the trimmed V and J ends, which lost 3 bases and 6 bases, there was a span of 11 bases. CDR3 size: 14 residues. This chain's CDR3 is CASSLPGIAGELFF. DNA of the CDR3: TGTGCCAGCAGTTTGCCAGGGATTGCCGGGGAGCTGTTTTTT. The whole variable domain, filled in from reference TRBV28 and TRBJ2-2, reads DVKVTQSSRYLVKRTGEKVFLECVQDMDHENMFWYRQDPGLGLRLIYFSYDVKMKEKGDIPEGYSVSREKKERFSLILESASTNQTSMYLCASSLPGIAGELFFGEGSRLTVL.

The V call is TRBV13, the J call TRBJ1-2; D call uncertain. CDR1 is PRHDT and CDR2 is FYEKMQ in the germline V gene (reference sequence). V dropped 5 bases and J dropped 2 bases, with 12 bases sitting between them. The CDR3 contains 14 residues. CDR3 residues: CASSPPEINYGYTF. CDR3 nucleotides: TGTGCCAGCAGCCCCCCCGAGATCAACTATGGCTACACCTTC.

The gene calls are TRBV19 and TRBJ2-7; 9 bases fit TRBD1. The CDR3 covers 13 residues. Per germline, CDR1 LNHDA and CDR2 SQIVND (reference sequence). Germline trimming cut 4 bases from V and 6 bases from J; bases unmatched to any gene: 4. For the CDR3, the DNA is TGTGCCAGTAGTACGGACAGGGGTGGCGAGCAGTACTTC. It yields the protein CASSTDRGGEQYF.

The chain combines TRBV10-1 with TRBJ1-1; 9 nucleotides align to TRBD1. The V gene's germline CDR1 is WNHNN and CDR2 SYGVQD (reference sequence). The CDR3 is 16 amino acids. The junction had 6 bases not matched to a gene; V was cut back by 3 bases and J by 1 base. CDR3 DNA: TGCGCCAGCAGTGACCAACCGGGACAGGGGAACACTGAAGCTTTCTTT. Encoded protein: CASSDQPGQGNTEAFF.

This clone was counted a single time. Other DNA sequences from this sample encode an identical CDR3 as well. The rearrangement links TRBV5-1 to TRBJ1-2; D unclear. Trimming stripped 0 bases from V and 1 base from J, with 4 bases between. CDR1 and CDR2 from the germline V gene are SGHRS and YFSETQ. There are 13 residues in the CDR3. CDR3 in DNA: TGCGCCAGCAGCTTGGACGGTAACTATGGCTACACCTTC. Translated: CASSLDGNYGYTF. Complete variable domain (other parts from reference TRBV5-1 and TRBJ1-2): KAGVTQTPRYLIKTRGQQVTLSCSPISGHRSVSWYQQTPGQGLQFLFEYFSETQRNKGNFPGRFSGRQFSNSRSEMNVSTLELGDSALYLCASSLDGNYGYTFGSGTRLTVV.